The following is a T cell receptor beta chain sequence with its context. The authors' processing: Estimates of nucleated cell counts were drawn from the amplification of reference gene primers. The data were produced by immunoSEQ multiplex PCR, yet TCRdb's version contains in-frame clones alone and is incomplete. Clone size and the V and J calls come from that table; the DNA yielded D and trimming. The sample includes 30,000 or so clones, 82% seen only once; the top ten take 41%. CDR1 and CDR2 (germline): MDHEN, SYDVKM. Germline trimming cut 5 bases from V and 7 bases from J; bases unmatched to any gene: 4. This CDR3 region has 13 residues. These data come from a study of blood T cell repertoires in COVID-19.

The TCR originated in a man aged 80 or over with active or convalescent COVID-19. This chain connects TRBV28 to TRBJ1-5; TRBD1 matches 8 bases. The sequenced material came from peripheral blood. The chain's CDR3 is CASSDRGKQPQHF. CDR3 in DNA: TGTGCCAGCAGTGACAGGGGAAAACAGCCCCAGCATTTT.